These 27 T cell receptor beta chains share one sample of origin, sequenced in a study of patients and donors after allogeneic stem cell transplantation. One entry per CDR3 protein results from TCRdb running MiXCR on the RT-PCR reads. Of over 400,000 distinct CDR3 sequences listed, 16% are singletons. Sample: blood, either unsorted or a sorted T cell fraction (not recorded which). All receptors derive from a human donor who was either an allogeneic HSCT recipient or a stem cell or donor lymphocyte infusion donor (not recorded which). It is not recorded whose cells these are; they may come from a transplant donor.

V usage is TRBV27 and J usage is TRBJ1-5; no clear D. The germline CDR1 and CDR2 sequences are MNHEY and SMNVEV (reference sequence). The V end lost 4 bases, the J end lost 3 bases, and 7 bases lay between the germline ends. The CDR3 consists of 13 residues. The CDR3 reads CASSSSANQPQHF. CDR3 DNA: TGTGCCAGCAGTTCCAGTGCCAATCAGCCCCAGCATTTT.

V usage is TRBV5-1 and J usage is TRBJ2-1, with D possibly matching TRBD1 (6 bases). The CDR3 contains 15 residues. Per germline, CDR1 SGHRS and CDR2 YFSETQ. V gave up 0 bases and J gave up 11 bases, with 18 bases separating them. CDR3 residues: CASSLVGAQGHKQFF. The CDR3 coding sequence is TGCGCCAGCAGCTTGGTGGGGGCTCAAGGGCATAAGCAGTTCTTC.

The chain carries TRBV5-1 and TRBJ2-2, with TRBD2 identical over 12 bases. This CDR3 contains 16 residues. The ends lost 5 bases at V and 4 bases at J; junction bases unmatched: 6. Per the germline V gene, CDR1 is SGHRS and CDR2 is YFSETQ. The CDR3 nucleotides are TGCGCCAGCAGTTTGACTAGCGGGAGAGTCACCGGGGAGCTGTTTTTT. It is translated as CASSLTSGRVTGELFF.

A few counts support this clonotype. This chain links TRBV27 with TRBJ1-6, with D perhaps matching TRBD1 (5 bases). CDR1 MNHEY and CDR2 SMNVEV come from the germline V gene (reference sequence). CDR3 size: 13 residues. Trimming cost V 1 base and J 9 bases, with 7 bases left between them. CDR3 amino acids: CASSLFGASPLHF. CDR3 DNA sequence: TGTGCCAGCAGTTTATTCGGGGCTTCACCCCTCCACTTT.

This chain connects TRBV20-1 to TRBJ2-7; D remains unclear. Germline CDR1 is DFQATT and CDR2 is SNEGSKA (reference sequence). The germline V and J ends were trimmed by 6 bases and 4 bases, with 16 bases remaining between them. The CDR3 has 13 amino acids. CDR3 region: CSARPLDHYEQYF. CDR3 DNA sequence: TGCAGTGCCCGACCCCTTGATCATTACGAGCAGTACTTC.

There are a few counts of this clonotype. J is TRBJ2-7 and V is TRBV9; D may be TRBD2 (6 bases). The germline V and J ends were trimmed by 3 bases and 3 bases, with 16 bases remaining between them. From germline, CDR1 is SGDLS and CDR2 YYNGEE. This CDR3 has 15 residues. The CDR3 sequence is CASSAPGTPLYEQYF. The CDR3 coding sequence is TGTGCCAGCAGCGCGCCCGGGACTCCCCTCTACGAGCAGTACTTC.

This clonotype was counted only a few times. This chain connects TRBV7-8 to TRBJ2-7; 7 positions agree with TRBD1. This CDR3 contains 15 residues. The V and J ends lost 5 bases and 0 bases, in that order; junction bases with no gene match: 7. Germline V gene lookup returns CDR1 SGHVS and CDR2 FQNEAQ. In nucleotides, the CDR3 is TGTGCCAGCAGCCCTAAATGGGACAGCTCCTACGAGCAGTACTTC. This translates into CASSPKWDSSYEQYF.

This chain links TRBV20-1 with TRBJ2-5; possibly TRBD2 for D (6 bases). In germline, CDR1 is DFQATT, CDR2 SNEGSKA (reference sequence). There are 15 residues in the CDR3. Trimming took 0 bases from V and 3 from J, leaving 14 bases between them. Written as DNA, the CDR3 is TGCAGTGCTAGAGATAAAGGGACTTACAAAGAGACCCAGTACTTC. It encodes CSARDKGTYKETQYF.

The V and J genes are TRBV4-1 and TRBJ2-1; D may be TRBD2 (6 bases). CDR1 and CDR2 (germline): MGHRA, YSYEKL. V lost 1 base and J 0 bases, leaving 10 bases between the germline ends. The CDR3 has 16 residues. The CDR3: CASSQAGESSYNEQFF. As DNA, the CDR3 is TGCGCCAGCAGCCAAGCGGGAGAAAGCTCCTACAATGAGCAGTTCTTC.

V is TRBV11-3 and J is TRBJ2-1; 8 bases align to TRBD2. The junction had 7 bases not matched to a gene; V was cut back by 5 bases and J by 4 bases. The CDR3 covers 15 residues. Germline V gene sequence: CDR1 SGHNT, CDR2 YENEEA. DNA of the CDR3: TGTGCCAGCAGCCGAACTAGCGGATATTACAATGAGCAGTTCTTC. Protein product: CASSRTSGYYNEQFF.

The chain has TRBV4-3 and TRBJ1-4; D not certain. Per germline, CDR1 LGHNA and CDR2 YSLEER. This CDR3 region has 13 residues. V lost 0 bases, J lost 8 bases, and 7 bases lay in between. The CDR3 here is CASSQDRGEKLFF. CDR3 coding DNA: TGCGCCAGCAGCCAAGATCGAGGGGAAAAACTGTTTTTT.

This clonotype was found a few times. V usage is TRBV19 and J usage is TRBJ2-2; TRBD1 might be the D (6 bases). CDR3 size: 14 residues. V was clipped by 5 bases and J by 6 bases, with 13 bases between them. Germline V lookup: CDR1 LNHDA, CDR2 SQIVND (reference sequence). The CDR3 region has the DNA TGTGCCAGTAGTTTAGGGGGAGTTGCCGGGGAGCTGTTTTTT. Protein product: CASSLGGVAGELFF.

V usage is TRBV6-1 and J usage is TRBJ1-2; D perhaps matches TRBD1 (5 bases). The germline CDR1 and CDR2 sequences are MNHNS and SASEGT. V lost 0 bases and J lost 7, with 9 bases in between. The CDR3 is 13 residues long. The CDR3 spells CASSEAGVGGYTF. As DNA, the CDR3 is TGTGCCAGCAGTGAAGCAGGGGTCGGTGGCTACACCTTC.

The chain couples TRBV7-9 to TRBJ1-6, with D perhaps TRBD1 (6 bases). Germline V lookup: CDR1 SEHNR, CDR2 FQNEAQ (reference sequence). The length of the CDR3 is 16 residues. The V and J ends lost 4 bases and 7 bases respectively, with 17 bases between them. This CDR3 is CASSSLRAGENSPLHF. The CDR3, as DNA: TGTGCCAGCAGCTCCCTACGGGCAGGGGAAAATTCACCCCTCCACTTT.

V usage is TRBV3-1 and J usage is TRBJ2-2; TRBD2 matches 7 bases. Germline V CDR1 and CDR2: LGHDT, YNNKEL (reference sequence). J lost 5 bases, V lost 1 base, and 4 bases had no gene match. CDR3 size: 15 residues. CDR3 nucleotide sequence: TGTGCCAGCAGCCAAGTTGCGGGAGCGACCGGGGAGCTGTTTTTT. This translates into CASSQVAGATGELFF.

This clonotype was observed many times. The rearrangement joins TRBV24-1 to TRBJ2-2, with a tentative D call TRBD1 (6 bases). Germline CDR1 is KGHDR and CDR2 is SFDVKD. The CDR3 loop spans 15 amino acids. V was pared by 3 bases and J by 4 bases, with 11 bases between. CDR3 in amino acids: CATSDRTEGTGELFF. The CDR3 DNA reads as TGTGCCACCAGTGATCGGACAGAAGGCACCGGGGAGCTGTTTTTT.

The chain employs TRBV29-1 and TRBJ2-1, with D uncertain. Germline CDR1 and CDR2: SQVTM and ANQGSEA. V was cut by 6 bases and J by 6 bases, with 6 bases left in between. The CDR3 consists of 10 residues. DNA of the CDR3: TGCAGCGTCAACCTCAATGAGCAGTTCTTC. Protein: CSVNLNEQFF.

This sequence joins TRBV2 and TRBJ1-5, with unresolved D. V shed 4 bases and J shed 6 bases, with 7 bases lying between them. Germline V CDR1 and CDR2: SNHLY, FYNNEI. The CDR3 loop spans 12 amino acids. The CDR3 sequence: CASSGTSQPQHF. The CDR3 DNA follows: TGTGCCAGCAGTGGAACGTCTCAGCCCCAGCATTTT. The full variable domain, in which reference TRBV2 and TRBJ1-5 provide the parts outside the CDR3, is EPEVTQTPSHQVTQMGQEVILRCVPISNHLYFYWYRQILGQKVEFLVSFYNNEISEKSEIFDDQFSVERPDGSNFTLKIRSTKLEDSAMYFCASSGTSQPQHFGDGTRLSIL.

This clonotype was counted a few times. V usage is TRBV9 and J usage is TRBJ2-3; D gene ambiguous. This CDR3 region has 15 residues. V lost 0 bases and J 3 bases, leaving 11 bases between the germline ends. Per the germline V gene, CDR1 is SGDLS and CDR2 is YYNGEE. Written as DNA, the CDR3 is TGTGCCAGCAGCGTAGGGCGAATCTTGACAGATACGCAGTATTTT. Its protein product is CASSVGRILTDTQYF.

This chain connects TRBV2 to TRBJ2-3, with D unresolved. V was trimmed by 4 bases and J by 0 bases, leaving 14 bases between them. Looked up from germline, CDR1 is SNHLY and CDR2 is FYNNEI. There are 16 residues in the CDR3. CDR3 residues: CASSGEWAASTDTQYF. CDR3 coding DNA: TGTGCCAGCAGTGGGGAATGGGCGGCTAGCACAGATACGCAGTATTTT.

This clonotype was counted only a few times. This rearrangement joins TRBV4-3 to TRBJ2-1; D may correspond to TRBD1 or TRBD2 (6 bases each). CDR1 is LGHNA and CDR2 is YSLEER in the germline V gene. The germline V and J ends were trimmed by 2 bases and 4 bases, with 21 bases remaining between them. The CDR3 totals 18 residues. The CDR3 loop is CASSQSGAAGTSYNEQFF. For the CDR3, the DNA is TGCGCCAGCAGCCAAAGTGGGGCTGCGGGGACATCTTACAATGAGCAGTTCTTC.

V is TRBV5-1 and J is TRBJ1-1; D gene ambiguous. The V end lost 0 bases, the J end lost 4 bases, and 10 bases lay between the germline ends. Germline assignment: CDR1 SGHRS and CDR2 YFSETQ. CDR3 length: 14 amino acids. The CDR3 is CASSLEGPGTEAFF. CDR3 sequence (DNA): TGCGCCAGCAGCTTGGAAGGGCCCGGCACTGAAGCTTTCTTT. The variable domain in full, with the rest retrieved from reference TRBV5-1 and TRBJ1-1, is KAGVTQTPRYLIKTRGQQVTLSCSPISGHRSVSWYQQTPGQGLQFLFEYFSETQRNKGNFPGRFSGRQFSNSRSEMNVSTLELGDSALYLCASSLEGPGTEAFFGQGTRLTVV.

This chain links TRBV6-5 with TRBJ2-7, with D unresolved. V dropped 1 base and J dropped 4 bases, with 14 bases sitting between them. Germline V lookup: CDR1 MNHEY, CDR2 SVGAGI. The CDR3 is 15 amino acids. The CDR3 nucleotides read TGTGCCAGCAGTTACTATAAGGGCTCAAAGTACGAGCAGTACTTC. Its protein is CASSYYKGSKYEQYF.

V gene TRBV27 combines with J gene TRBJ2-7; D might be TRBD1 (6 bases). The germline gives CDR1 MNHEY, CDR2 SMNVEV (reference sequence). The CDR3 is 16 amino acids. V lost 5 bases to trimming and J lost 0 bases, with 17 bases between them. The CDR3 sequence is CASSPLGQRSSYEQYF. CDR3 sequence (DNA): TGTGCCAGCAGTCCGCTCGGACAGAGGAGCTCCTACGAGCAGTACTTC.

This clonotype was counted a few times. The chain has TRBV6-5 and TRBJ2-7; 8 nucleotides line up with TRBD1. There are 16 residues in the CDR3. The germline V gene has CDR1 MNHEY and CDR2 SVGAGI. The V gene end was trimmed by 2 bases and the J gene end by 6 bases; junction bases not matched to a gene: 12. CDR3 region: CASSYGSGAGTGEQYF. CDR3 nucleotide sequence: TGTGCCAGCAGTTACGGGTCCGGTGCAGGGACAGGCGAGCAGTACTTC.

This clonotype was observed many times. The chain is built from TRBV4-3 and TRBJ2-1, with D hard to call. Germline V gives CDR1 LGHNA, CDR2 YSLEER. This CDR3 has 15 amino acids. V was clipped by 0 bases and J by 5 bases, with 11 bases between them. This CDR3 reads CASSQDFARNNEQFF. CDR3 nucleotides: TGCGCCAGCAGCCAAGATTTTGCCCGAAACAATGAGCAGTTCTTC.

This clonotype was seen only a few times. J is TRBJ1-5 and V is TRBV10-3, with 8 bases aligning to TRBD1. CDR3 length: 14 residues. After removal of 0 bases from V and 7 bases from J, the junction contained 2 bases not matched to a gene. Germline CDR1 reads ENHRY; CDR2 reads SYGVKD. CDR3 in amino acids: CAISESDREQPQHF. The CDR3, as DNA: TGTGCCATCAGTGAGTCGGACAGGGAACAGCCCCAGCATTTT.